A single sample is the source of the 9 T cell receptor beta chains below, sequenced in a study of technical replicates of blood from several donors. Libraries were prepared by immunoSEQ multiplex PCR; TCRdb keeps only in-frame clonotypes and omits some of them. The profile shows tens of thousands of clones, about 96% of them singletons. What was sequenced was T cells isolated from PBMCs. The receptors here all came from a human donor in good health.

The V call is TRBV14, the J call TRBJ2-3; D gene uncertain. The germline V gene has CDR1 SGHDN and CDR2 FVKESK. V was shortened by 0 bases and J by 6 bases, with 13 bases between the two germline ends. The length of the CDR3 is 15 residues. Written as DNA, the CDR3 is TGTGCCAGCAGCCAAGATGAGGCATTCACGGATACGCAGTATTTT. Translating it yields CASSQDEAFTDTQYF.

This rearrangement joins TRBV30 to TRBJ2-2, with D unresolved. CDR3 length equals 13 residues. Germline CDR1 reads GTSNPN; CDR2 reads SVGIG (reference sequence). Trimming removed 0 bases at V and 3 bases at J, with 5 bases between. In DNA form, the CDR3 reads TGTGCCTGGAGTGTACACCACACCGGGGAGCTGTTTTTT. It is translated as CAWSVHHTGELFF.

CDR3 loop: CASSEMFSGPSGETQYF. DNA for the CDR3: TGTGCCAGCAGTGAAATGTTTAGCGGACCATCAGGAGAGACCCAGTACTTC. The chain has TRBV2 and TRBJ2-5; TRBD2 is a possible D gene (6 bases). Germline V gene sequence: CDR1 SNHLY, CDR2 FYNNEI. The CDR3 is 17 amino acids. The V and J ends lost 2 bases and 4 bases respectively, with 20 bases between them.

The CDR3, as DNA: TGCGCCAGCAGCTTGGCCCTTTTAAATAGTTACACTGAAGCTTTCTTT. Protein product: CASSLALLNSYTEAFF. The J gene is TRBJ1-1, the V gene TRBV5-1, with D unclear. Germline V gene sequence: CDR1 SGHRS, CDR2 YFSETQ. CDR3 length equals 16 residues. Trimming stripped 0 bases from V and 3 bases from J, with 15 bases between.

The gene calls are TRBV6-5 and TRBJ1-2, with D possibly TRBD1 on 6 matching bases. Germline V lookup: CDR1 MNHEY, CDR2 SVGAGI. The V gene lost 2 bases and the J gene lost 8 bases, with 12 bases spanning the gap. This CDR3 region has 13 residues. CDR3 amino acids: CASSYGGAHGYTF. The CDR3, as DNA: TGTGCCAGCAGTTACGGGGGGGCGCACGGCTACACCTTC.

The J gene is TRBJ2-1, the V gene TRBV7-3; 8 positions match TRBD2. Germline values: CDR1 SGHTA, CDR2 FQGTGA. V gave up 5 bases and J gave up 0 bases; unmatched junction bases: 9. CDR3 length equals 17 residues. The CDR3 DNA is TGTGCCAGCAGCCCCCGGATTAGCGGGAACTCCTACAATGAGCAGTTCTTC. This codes for CASSPRISGNSYNEQFF. The entire variable domain, with the rest obtained from reference TRBV7-3 and TRBJ2-1, is as follows: GAGVSQTPSNKVTEKGKYVELRCDPISGHTALYWYRQSLGQGPEFLIYFQGTGAADDSGLPNDRFFAVRPEGSVSTLKIQRTERGDSAVYLCASSPRISGNSYNEQFFGPGTRLTVL.

The rearrangement uses TRBV15 and TRBJ2-1; 9 bases fit TRBD1. The germline V gene has CDR1 LNHNV and CDR2 YYDKDF (reference sequence). Germline trimming cut 2 bases from V and 5 bases from J; bases unmatched to any gene: 10. The CDR3 is made up of 17 amino acids. CDR3 bases: TGTGCCACCAGCAGATACCCCACAGGGGGCTTCGACAATGAGCAGTTCTTC. Encoded protein: CATSRYPTGGFDNEQFF.

This chain links TRBV4-1 with TRBJ2-1; D may be TRBD2 (5 bases). Germline values: CDR1 MGHRA, CDR2 YSYEKL. The germline V and J ends were trimmed by 3 bases and 5 bases, with 8 bases remaining between them. The CDR3 consists of 13 residues. CDR3 protein: CASSHGVNNEQFF. Here the CDR3 DNA reads TGCGCCAGCAGCCACGGGGTAAACAATGAGCAGTTCTTC.

J is TRBJ2-1 and V is TRBV25-1; 12 bases are a match to TRBD2. The CDR3 runs 16 residues. CDR1 and CDR2 from the germline V gene are MGHDK and SYGVNS. After removal of 2 bases from V and 5 bases from J, the junction contained 4 bases not matched to a gene. CDR3 nucleotide sequence: TGTGCCAGCAGTGAACCGGGACTAGCGGGTCACAATGAGCAGTTCTTC. Amino acids: CASSEPGLAGHNEQFF.